These 9 T cell receptor beta chains came from one sample sequenced in a study of blood T cell repertoires in COVID-19. The assay was immunoSEQ multiplex PCR, and TCRdb's table has in-frame clones only and misses some. The sample lists about 200,000 clones, around 84% occurring once. Sequenced material: peripheral blood. The receptors were sampled from a human donor in a cohort sampled during active COVID-19.

The CDR3 coding sequence is TGTGCCAGCAGCCGGACAGGGCTTTTCTACGAGCAGTACTTC. Translated: CASSRTGLFYEQYF. The chain links TRBV27 to TRBJ2-7, with 8 positions matching TRBD1. CDR3 length: 14 residues. Germline trimming cut 6 bases from V and 3 bases from J; bases unmatched to any gene: 7. CDR1 and CDR2 from the germline V gene are MNHEY and SMNVEV (reference sequence).

The chain uses TRBV27 and TRBJ1-5; 9 bases are a match to TRBD1. This CDR3 spans 16 amino acids. The V gene's germline CDR1 is MNHEY and CDR2 SMNVEV (reference sequence). J lost 0 bases, V lost 6 bases, and 6 bases had no gene match. The CDR3 DNA reads as TGTGCCAGCAGGACACAGGGGGCGCTTAGCAATCAGCCCCAGCATTTT. Its translation is CASRTQGALSNQPQHF.

This rearrangement joins TRBV5-6 to TRBJ2-7, with 7 positions matching TRBD1. The CDR3 runs to 17 residues. The germline V gene encodes CDR1 SGHDT and CDR2 YYEEEE. With 3 bases clipped from V and 0 bases from J, the junction kept 12 bases outside the gene matches. CDR3 residues: CASSSTFRDSSSYEQYF. CDR3 bases: TGTGCCAGCAGCTCAACATTCCGGGACAGCAGCTCCTACGAGCAGTACTTC.

This rearrangement joins TRBV15 to TRBJ1-5; unclear D gene. The CDR3 spans 16 residues. V lost 0 bases and J lost 1, with 10 bases in between. Germline values: CDR1 LNHNV, CDR2 YYDKDF (reference sequence). Written as DNA, the CDR3 is TGTGCCACCAGCAGAGATAAACAATTCAGCAATCAGCCCCAGCATTTT. Protein product: CATSRDKQFSNQPQHF. Using reference TRBV15 and TRBJ1-5 for the parts outside the CDR3, the full variable domain is DAMVIQNPRYQVTQFGKPVTLSCSQTLNHNVMYWYQQKSSQAPKLLFHYYDKDFNNEADTPDNFQSRRPNTSFCFLDIRSPGLGDTAMYLCATSRDKQFSNQPQHFGDGTRLSIL.

The chain employs TRBV27 and TRBJ2-2; tentatively, D is TRBD2 (6 bases). Germline values: CDR1 MNHEY, CDR2 SMNVEV (reference sequence). The CDR3 loop spans 15 amino acids. Trimming stripped 2 bases from V and 6 bases from J, with 13 bases between. This chain's CDR3 is CASSLGAGWAGELFF. The CDR3 nucleotides are TGTGCCAGCAGTTTAGGGGCGGGGTGGGCCGGGGAGCTGTTTTTT.

The chain links TRBV5-1 to TRBJ2-2; TRBD2 matches 11 bases. Germline CDR1 SGHRS, CDR2 YFSETQ. Trimming took 4 bases from V and 0 from J; bases not matched to a gene: 2. The CDR3 runs 16 residues. CDR3 coding DNA: TGCGCCAGCAGCCTGACTAGCGGGGCGAACACCGGGGAGCTGTTTTTT. Translating gives CASSLTSGANTGELFF.

This clone was observed once. The V call is TRBV5-8, the J call TRBJ2-3; TRBD1 agrees at 10 bases. The CDR3 length is 17 residues. The trim removed 0 bases at V and 9 bases at J, leaving 13 bases unmatched. Germline V gene data show CDR1 as SGHTS and CDR2 as YDEGEE. CDR3 sequence (DNA): TGTGCCAGCAGCTTGGACAGACAGGGGGCGACTAGCGAAACGCAGTATTTT. Translating it yields CASSLDRQGATSETQYF.

This clone has just a few counts. V gene TRBV5-6 combines with J gene TRBJ1-6; D possibly corresponds to TRBD1 (5 bases). From germline, CDR1 is SGHDT and CDR2 YYEEEE. Trimming took off 2 bases at V and 5 bases at J, with 11 bases between the two ends. The CDR3 runs 15 residues. CDR3 in DNA: TGTGCCAGCAGCTTTAAGACAGTTAATAATTCACCCCTCCACTTT. Its protein product is CASSFKTVNNSPLHF.

V gene TRBV6-5 combines with J gene TRBJ1-3, with 7 positions matching TRBD1. V lost 6 bases, J lost 0 bases, and 5 bases stayed unmatched. The CDR3 is 15 amino acids. Germline V lookup: CDR1 MNHEY, CDR2 SVGAGI. Written as DNA, the CDR3 is TGTGCCAGCAGAAGACAGGGTAACTCTGGAAACACCATATATTTT. Translating it yields CASRRQGNSGNTIYF.